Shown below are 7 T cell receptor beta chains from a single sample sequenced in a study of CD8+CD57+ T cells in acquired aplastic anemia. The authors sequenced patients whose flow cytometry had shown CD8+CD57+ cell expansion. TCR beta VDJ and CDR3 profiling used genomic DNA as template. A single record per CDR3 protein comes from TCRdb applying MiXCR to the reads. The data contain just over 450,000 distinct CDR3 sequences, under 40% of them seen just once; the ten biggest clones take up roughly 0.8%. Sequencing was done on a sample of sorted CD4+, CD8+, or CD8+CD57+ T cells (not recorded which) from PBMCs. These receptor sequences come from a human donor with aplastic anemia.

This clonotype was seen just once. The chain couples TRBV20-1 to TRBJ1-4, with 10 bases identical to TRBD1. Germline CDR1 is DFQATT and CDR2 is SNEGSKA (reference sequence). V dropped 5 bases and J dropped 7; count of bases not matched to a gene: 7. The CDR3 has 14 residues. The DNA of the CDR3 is TGCAGTGCTCCTCGCCGGGACAGGGGTGAAAAACTGTTTTTT. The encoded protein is CSAPRRDRGEKLFF.

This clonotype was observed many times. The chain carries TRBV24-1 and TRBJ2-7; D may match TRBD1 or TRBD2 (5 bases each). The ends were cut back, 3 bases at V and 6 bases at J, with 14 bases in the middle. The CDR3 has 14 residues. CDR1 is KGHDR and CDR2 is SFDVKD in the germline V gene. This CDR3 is CATSDTTGTSEQYF. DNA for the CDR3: TGTGCCACCAGTGATACCACCGGGACGAGCGAGCAGTACTTC.

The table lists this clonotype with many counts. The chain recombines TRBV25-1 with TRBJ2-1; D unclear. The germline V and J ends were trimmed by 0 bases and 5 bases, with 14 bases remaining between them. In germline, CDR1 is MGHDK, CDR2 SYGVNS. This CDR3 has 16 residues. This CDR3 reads CASSEYQALNNNEQFF. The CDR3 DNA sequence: TGTGCCAGCAGTGAATATCAGGCACTCAACAACAATGAGCAGTTCTTC.

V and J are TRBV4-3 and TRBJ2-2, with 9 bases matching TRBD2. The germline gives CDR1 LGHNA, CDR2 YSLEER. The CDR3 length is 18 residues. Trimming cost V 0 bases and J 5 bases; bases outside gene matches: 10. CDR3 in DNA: TGCGCCAGCAGCCAAGATCCTCAGGGCGGGGGGGCGACCGGGGAGCTGTTTTTT. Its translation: CASSQDPQGGGATGELFF.

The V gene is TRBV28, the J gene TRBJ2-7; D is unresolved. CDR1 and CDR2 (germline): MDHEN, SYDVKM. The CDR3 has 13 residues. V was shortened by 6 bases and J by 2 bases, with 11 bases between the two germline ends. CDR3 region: CASRPGSTYEQYF. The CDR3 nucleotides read TGTGCCAGCAGGCCCGGGTCCACCTACGAGCAGTACTTC. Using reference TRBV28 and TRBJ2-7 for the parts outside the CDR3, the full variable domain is DVKVTQSSRYLVKRTGEKVFLECVQDMDHENMFWYRQDPGLGLRLIYFSYDVKMKEKGDIPEGYSVSREKKERFSLILESASTNQTSMYLCASRPGSTYEQYFGPGTRLTVT.

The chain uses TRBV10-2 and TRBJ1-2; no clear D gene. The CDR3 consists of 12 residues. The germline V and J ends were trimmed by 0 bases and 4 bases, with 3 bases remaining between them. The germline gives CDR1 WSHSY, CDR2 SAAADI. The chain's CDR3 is CASSESSYGYTF. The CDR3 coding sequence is TGCGCCAGCAGTGAGTCCAGCTATGGCTACACCTTC.

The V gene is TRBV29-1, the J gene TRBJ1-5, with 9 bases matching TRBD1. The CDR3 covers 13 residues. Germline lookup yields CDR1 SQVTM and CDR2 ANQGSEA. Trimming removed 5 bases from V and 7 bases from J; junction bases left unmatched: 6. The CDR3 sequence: CSVRDRDDQPQHF. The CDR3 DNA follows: TGCAGCGTTCGGGACAGGGACGACCAGCCCCAGCATTTT.